A single sample is the source of the 26 T cell receptor beta chains below, sequenced in a study of blood T cell repertoires in COVID-19. Clones were read by immunoSEQ multiplex PCR, and TCRdb kept only the in-frame ones, dropping some. This table has around 250,000 clones, over 70% appearing once. The sample taken for sequencing was peripheral blood. The receptors were gathered from a human donor in a cohort sampled during active COVID-19.

This chain connects TRBV9 to TRBJ2-1; no definite D call. Trimming left V 0 bases short and J 8 bases short, with 9 bases between. The CDR3 totals 13 residues. Germline V gene sequence: CDR1 SGDLS, CDR2 YYNGEE. CDR3: CASSVDYGDEQFF. CDR3 DNA sequence: TGTGCCAGCAGCGTAGATTACGGTGATGAGCAGTTCTTC.

CDR3 DNA: TGTGCCAGCAGTTTTGGGCCGAGCTCTGGAAACACCATATATTTT. Translating gives CASSFGPSSGNTIYF. The chain joins TRBV27 to TRBJ1-3; D gene uncertain. Per germline, CDR1 MNHEY and CDR2 SMNVEV (reference sequence). V lost 3 bases, J lost 0 bases, and 9 bases lay in between. The CDR3 has 15 residues.

For the CDR3, the DNA is TGTGCCACCGGGACAGAGAGCAATCAGCCCCAGCATTTT. It yields the protein CATGTESNQPQHF. The V and J genes are TRBV24-1 and TRBJ1-5, with 7 bases aligning to TRBD1. The trim removed 9 bases at V and 1 base at J, leaving 2 bases unmatched. The CDR3 totals 13 residues. Germline CDR1 reads KGHDR; CDR2 reads SFDVKD.

This chain links TRBV3-1 (or the pseudogene TRBV3-2) with TRBJ2-5; no clear D. The V gene's germline CDR1 is LGHDT and CDR2 YNNKEL (reference sequence). The CDR3 is 14 residues long. V was cut by 1 base and J by 7 bases, with 13 bases left in between. The DNA of the CDR3 is TGTGCCAGCAGCCAAGTGCGAAGTACTGGGACCCAGTACTTC. Amino acid sequence: CASSQVRSTGTQYF.

The chain employs TRBV10-3 and TRBJ2-7; the match to TRBD1 covers 8 bases. The trim removed 6 bases at V and 3 bases at J, leaving 10 bases unmatched. The CDR3 is made up of 15 amino acids. Per germline, CDR1 ENHRY and CDR2 SYGVKD. The CDR3 region has the DNA TGTGCCATCAGATCCGGACAGGGAAAATTCTACGAGCAGTACTTC. This sequence encodes CAIRSGQGKFYEQYF.

This chain joins TRBV7-3 and TRBJ1-3, with 7 bases matching TRBD1. This CDR3 spans 17 amino acids. The ends lost 5 bases at V and 0 bases at J; junction bases unmatched: 10. Germline V CDR1 and CDR2: SGHTA, FQGTGA. CDR3 nucleotide sequence: TGTGCCAGCAGCCCATACAACAGGGGCAGCTCTGGAAACACCATATATTTT. It yields the protein CASSPYNRGSSGNTIYF.

This clone was detected once. The chain employs TRBV19 and TRBJ1-5, with 8 bases aligning to TRBD1. The CDR3 is 13 residues long. The junction had 9 bases not matched to a gene; V was cut back by 10 bases and J by 7 bases. Looked up from germline, CDR1 is LNHDA and CDR2 is SQIVND (reference sequence). CDR3 residues: CATQDRARQPQHF. Written as DNA, the CDR3 is TGTGCCACCCAGGACAGGGCAAGACAGCCCCAGCATTTT.

The V and J genes are TRBV29-1 and TRBJ2-7; no clear D gene. The length of the CDR3 is 11 residues. Germline loops: CDR1 SQVTM, CDR2 ANQGSEA. The V gene lost 4 bases and the J gene lost 2 bases, with 6 bases spanning the gap. CDR3 nucleotides: TGCAGCGTTGGCGGCACCTACGAGCAGTACTTC. It translates to CSVGGTYEQYF.

The chain uses TRBV19 and TRBJ1-1; possible D gene TRBD1, 5 bases. The CDR3 runs 14 residues. Germline CDR1 reads LNHDA; CDR2 reads SQIVND (reference sequence). V was shortened by 1 base and J by 4 bases, with 10 bases between the two germline ends. CDR3 in DNA: TGTGCCAGTAGTATAGGACCGGGACTCACTGAAGCTTTCTTT. Translation: CASSIGPGLTEAFF.

J is TRBJ2-3 and V is TRBV5-5; 9 bases are a match to TRBD2. The trim removed 2 bases at V and 4 bases at J, leaving 8 bases unmatched. Germline V CDR1 and CDR2: SGHKS, YYEKEE (reference sequence). This CDR3 has 16 residues. The CDR3 sequence is CASSLPSGTRADTQYF. The CDR3 region has the DNA TGTGCCAGCAGCTTACCTAGCGGGACCCGCGCAGATACGCAGTATTTT.

V is TRBV4-1 and J is TRBJ2-1; TRBD2 matches at 9 bases. V shed 2 bases and J 5 bases; nucleotides not matched to a gene: 1. Germline CDR1 reads MGHRA; CDR2 reads YSYEKL. The CDR3 runs to 14 residues. The DNA of the CDR3 is TGCGCCAGCAGCCAACAGCGGGGGGACAATGAGCAGTTCTTC. It translates to CASSQQRGDNEQFF.

This rearrangement joins TRBV19 to TRBJ2-1, with 7 bases aligning to TRBD2. In germline, CDR1 is LNHDA, CDR2 SQIVND (reference sequence). The ends lost 0 bases at V and 6 bases at J; junction bases unmatched: 8. The CDR3 totals 16 residues. The CDR3: CASSIDTRLAGNEQFF. Here the CDR3 DNA reads TGTGCCAGTAGTATAGATACGAGACTAGCAGGCAATGAGCAGTTCTTC.

This chain links TRBV6-6 with TRBJ2-5, with a weak D call TRBD1 (6 bases). Trimming left V 7 bases short and J 4 bases short, with 16 bases between. CDR1 is MNHNY and CDR2 is SVGAGI in the germline V gene (reference sequence). This CDR3 is 14 amino acids long. This chain's CDR3 is CASKNLGAGETQYF. In DNA form, the CDR3 reads TGTGCCAGCAAAAACCTGGGGGCAGGAGAGACCCAGTACTTC.

The chain recombines TRBV7-2 with TRBJ1-2, with 9 bases aligning to TRBD1. J lost 4 bases, V lost 6 bases, and 9 bases had no gene match. CDR1 and CDR2 from the germline V gene are SGHTA and FQGNSA. The CDR3 is 15 amino acids. CDR3 in DNA: TGTGCCAGCAGTTTTAGGGGACAGGGTTTCTATGGCTACACCTTC. Amino acids: CASSFRGQGFYGYTF.

V usage is TRBV10-3 and J usage is TRBJ1-3; 8 bases map to TRBD1. The CDR3 is 15 residues long. CDR1 ENHRY and CDR2 SYGVKD come from the germline V gene. With 6 bases clipped from V and 3 bases from J, the junction kept 7 bases outside the gene matches. The CDR3 bases are TGTGCCATCAGACCAGGGGACAGGAGTGGAAACACCATATATTTT. Residues: CAIRPGDRSGNTIYF.

The chain has TRBV18 and TRBJ1-2; D perhaps matches TRBD1 (5 bases). CDR1 and CDR2 from the germline V gene are KGHSH and LQKENI. With 6 bases removed from V and 7 bases from J, the gap between germline ends came to 12 bases. The CDR3 has 12 amino acids. In DNA form, the CDR3 reads TGTGCCAGCTCCGGGACCGGGAGTGGCTACACCTTC. Translated: CASSGTGSGYTF.

This chain connects TRBV6-6 to TRBJ2-3; the D gene is possibly TRBD2 (6 bases). This CDR3 contains 15 residues. The V and J ends lost 8 bases and 3 bases respectively, with 18 bases between them. The germline CDR1 and CDR2 sequences are MNHNY and SVGAGI (reference sequence). CDR3: CASLKLKGTTDTQYF. The CDR3 bases are TGTGCCAGCTTAAAACTGAAAGGGACTACAGATACGCAGTATTTT.

This clone came up a few times. The chain couples TRBV19 to TRBJ1-5; TRBD1 might be the D (5 bases). V dropped 6 bases and J dropped 2 bases, with 11 bases sitting between them. This CDR3 contains 14 residues. Germline V gene sequence: CDR1 LNHDA, CDR2 SQIVND (reference sequence). The CDR3 loop reads CASRETQGNQPQHF. In DNA form, the CDR3 reads TGTGCCAGTAGAGAAACACAGGGCAATCAGCCCCAGCATTTT.

The chain employs TRBV12-3 or TRBV12-4 and TRBJ1-1; 10 bases line up with TRBD1. The CDR3 spans 13 residues. The J segment lost 5 bases and the V segment lost 4 bases, leaving 1 base of the junction unmatched. The CDR3 DNA reads as TGTGCCAGCAGTTGGACAGGGGGGACTGAAGCTTTCTTT. It codes for CASSWTGGTEAFF.

This clone has just a few counts. J is TRBJ2-1 and V is TRBV5-1, with 8 bases fitting TRBD2. Germline trimming cut 0 bases from V and 8 bases from J; bases unmatched to any gene: 4. Per the germline V gene, CDR1 is SGHRS and CDR2 is YFSETQ. The CDR3 is 14 amino acids. In DNA, the CDR3 is TGCGCCAGCAGCTTGGCGGGGGGGGCCCATGAGCAGTTCTTC. It is translated as CASSLAGGAHEQFF. The full variable domain, rest sourced from reference TRBV5-1 and TRBJ2-1, is KAGVTQTPRYLIKTRGQQVTLSCSPISGHRSVSWYQQTPGQGLQFLFEYFSETQRNKGNFPGRFSGRQFSNSRSEMNVSTLELGDSALYLCASSLAGGAHEQFFGPGTRLTVL.

This clone was recorded only once. This sequence joins TRBV7-9 and TRBJ2-1; TRBD2 matches at 8 bases. Germline V gene data show CDR1 as SEHNR and CDR2 as FQNEAQ (reference sequence). V shed 1 base, J shed 8 bases, and the junction held 7 bases outside the gene matches. CDR3 length: 15 residues. The CDR3 region is CASSLGTSWSDEQFF. The CDR3 DNA follows: TGTGCCAGCAGCTTAGGGACTAGCTGGAGTGATGAGCAGTTCTTC. The full variable domain, its missing parts supplied by reference TRBV7-9 and TRBJ2-1, is DTGVSQNPRHKITKRGQNVTFRCDPISEHNRLYWYRQTLGQGPEFLTYFQNEAQLEKSRLLSDRFSAERPKGSFSTLEIQRTEQGDSAMYLCASSLGTSWSDEQFFGPGTRLTVL.

V is TRBV6-5 and J is TRBJ2-1, with a possible D match to TRBD2 (5 bases). The CDR3 runs to 15 residues. V gave up 7 bases and J gave up 0 bases, with 13 bases separating them. Germline V lookup: CDR1 MNHEY, CDR2 SVGAGI. DNA of the CDR3: TGTGCCAGCACCCTAACTAGTAGCTCCTACAATGAGCAGTTCTTC. It translates to CASTLTSSSYNEQFF.

This clone occurred once. The chain uses TRBV7-9 and TRBJ2-3; TRBD1 is a possible D gene (6 bases). This CDR3 is 16 amino acids long. V gave up 4 bases and J gave up 2 bases, with 16 bases separating them. Germline V gives CDR1 SEHNR, CDR2 FQNEAQ (reference sequence). CDR3 nucleotides: TGTGCCAGCAGCTCAGGGGTGTCGGGCCTCACAGATACGCAGTATTTT. It yields the protein CASSSGVSGLTDTQYF.

The chain recombines TRBV5-5 with TRBJ2-3; TRBD2 agrees at 10 bases. From germline, CDR1 is SGHKS and CDR2 YYEKEE (reference sequence). Trimming at V came to 1 base and at J to 1 base, leaving 9 bases not matched to a gene. This CDR3 spans 18 amino acids. The CDR3 here is CASSLFSGRAVGTDTQYF. The CDR3 DNA reads TGTGCCAGCAGCTTGTTCAGCGGGAGGGCCGTCGGCACAGATACGCAGTATTTT.

The chain links TRBV7-9 to TRBJ2-3; tentatively, D is TRBD2 (5 bases). This CDR3 region has 13 residues. The V gene's germline CDR1 is SEHNR and CDR2 FQNEAQ (reference sequence). The germline V and J ends were trimmed by 1 base and 4 bases, with 6 bases remaining between them. CDR3 residues: CASSLGGSDTQYF. Written as DNA, the CDR3 is TGTGCCAGCAGCTTAGGAGGGTCAGATACGCAGTATTTT.

The rearrangement uses TRBV12-3 or TRBV12-4 and TRBJ2-7; 8 bases agree with TRBD2. Germline trimming cut 6 bases from V and 1 base from J; bases unmatched to any gene: 2. The CDR3 runs to 13 residues. The CDR3 spells CASSSGGSYEQYF. CDR3 nucleotide sequence: TGTGCCAGCAGCTCGGGGGGGTCCTACGAGCAGTACTTC.